The present TCR beta chain was sequenced within a study of beta chain features in type 1 diabetes. Study-level background: Sorted cells, 107,917,701 in number, were examined across all samples.

The CDR3 sequence is 18 residues long. V trimming: 2 bases; J trimming: 5 bases; junction bases outside the gene matches: 14. The germline V gene encodes CDR1 LGHNA and CDR2 YSLEER. The study reverse transcribed the entire isolated RNA, so it sequenced expressed TCRB transcripts. TCRdb keeps only in-frame clones here, not all; method: immunoSEQ multiplex PCR. The table shows approximately 150,000 clones, with around 9.3% occurring only once. This clone was counted between two and nine times. The TCR originated in a man between 18 and 29 years old in good health. This sequence joins TRBV4-3 and TRBJ2-7; the match to TRBD1 covers 11 bases. The material sequenced was naive CD4+ T cells from blood. The CDR3 reads CASSQSHFPGTGGHEQYF. The CDR3 DNA is TGCGCCAGCAGCCAAAGCCACTTCCCTGGGACAGGGGGACACGAGCAGTACTTC.